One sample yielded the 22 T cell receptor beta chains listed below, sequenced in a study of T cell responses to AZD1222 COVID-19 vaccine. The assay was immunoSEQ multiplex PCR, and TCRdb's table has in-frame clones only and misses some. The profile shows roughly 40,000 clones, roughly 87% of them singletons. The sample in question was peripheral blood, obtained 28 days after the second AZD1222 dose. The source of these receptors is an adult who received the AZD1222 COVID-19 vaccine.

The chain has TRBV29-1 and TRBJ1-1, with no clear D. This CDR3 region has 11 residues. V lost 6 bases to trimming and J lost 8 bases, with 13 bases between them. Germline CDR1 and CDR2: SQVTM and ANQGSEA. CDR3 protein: CSVALEKEAFF. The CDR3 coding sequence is TGCAGCGTCGCTTTGGAAAAAGAAGCTTTCTTT.

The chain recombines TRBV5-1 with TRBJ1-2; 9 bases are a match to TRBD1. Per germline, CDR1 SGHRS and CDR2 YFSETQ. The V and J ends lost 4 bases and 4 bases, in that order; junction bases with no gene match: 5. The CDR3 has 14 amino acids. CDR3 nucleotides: TGCGCCAGCAGCCCCACAGGGGGCATCTATGGCTACACCTTC. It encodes CASSPTGGIYGYTF.

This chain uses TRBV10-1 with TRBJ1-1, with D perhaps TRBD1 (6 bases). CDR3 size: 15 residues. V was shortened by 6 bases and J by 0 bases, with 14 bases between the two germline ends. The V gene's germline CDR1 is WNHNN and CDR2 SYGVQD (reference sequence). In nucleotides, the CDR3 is TGCGCCAGCAGCCCCGGGGGCGCGCTGAACACTGAAGCTTTCTTT. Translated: CASSPGGALNTEAFF.

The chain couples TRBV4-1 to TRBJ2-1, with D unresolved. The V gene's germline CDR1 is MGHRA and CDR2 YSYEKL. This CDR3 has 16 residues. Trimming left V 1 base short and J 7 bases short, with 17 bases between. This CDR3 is CASSQARVGMGNEQFF. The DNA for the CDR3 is TGCGCCAGCAGCCAAGCTAGGGTTGGGATGGGGAATGAGCAGTTCTTC.

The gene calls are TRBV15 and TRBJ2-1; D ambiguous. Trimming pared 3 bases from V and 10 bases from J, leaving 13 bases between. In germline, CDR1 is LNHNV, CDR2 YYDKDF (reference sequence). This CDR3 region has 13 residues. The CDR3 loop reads CATSSGVGMEQFF. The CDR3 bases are TGTGCCACCAGCAGTGGCGTGGGAATGGAGCAGTTCTTC.

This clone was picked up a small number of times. As DNA, the CDR3 is TGTGCCAGCAGCTTAGTCGCCAGAGACCCTGAAGCTTTCTTT. Amino acid sequence: CASSLVARDPEAFF. The V and J genes are TRBV7-2 and TRBJ1-1; D remains unclear. The CDR3 runs to 14 residues. The V gene's germline CDR1 is SGHTA and CDR2 FQGNSA. The V and J ends lost 1 base and 6 bases respectively, with 12 bases between them. Filled out from reference TRBV7-2 and TRBJ1-1, the complete variable domain reads GAGVSQSPSNKVTEKGKDVELRCDPISGHTALYWYRQSLGQGLEFLIYFQGNSAPDKSGLPSDRFSAERTGGSVSTLTIQRTQQEDSAVYLCASSLVARDPEAFFGQGTRLTVV.

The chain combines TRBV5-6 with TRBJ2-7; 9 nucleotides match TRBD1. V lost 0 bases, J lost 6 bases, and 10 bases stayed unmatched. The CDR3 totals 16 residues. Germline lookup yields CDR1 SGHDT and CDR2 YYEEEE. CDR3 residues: CASSLVLGQGLLEQYF. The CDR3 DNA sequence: TGTGCCAGCAGCTTGGTGTTGGGACAGGGTCTCCTCGAGCAGTACTTC. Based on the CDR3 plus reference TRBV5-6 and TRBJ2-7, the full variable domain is DAGVTQSPTHLIKTRGQQVTLRCSPKSGHDTVSWYQQALGQGPQFIFQYYEEEERQRGNFPDRFSGHQFPNYSSELNVNALLLGDSALYLCASSLVLGQGLLEQYFGPGTRLTVT.

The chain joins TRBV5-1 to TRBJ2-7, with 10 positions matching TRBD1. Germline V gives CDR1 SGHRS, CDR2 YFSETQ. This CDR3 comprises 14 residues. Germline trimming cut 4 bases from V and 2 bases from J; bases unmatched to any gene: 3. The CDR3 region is CASSPGQGAYEQYF. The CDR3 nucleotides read TGCGCCAGCAGCCCCGGACAGGGGGCCTACGAGCAGTACTTC.

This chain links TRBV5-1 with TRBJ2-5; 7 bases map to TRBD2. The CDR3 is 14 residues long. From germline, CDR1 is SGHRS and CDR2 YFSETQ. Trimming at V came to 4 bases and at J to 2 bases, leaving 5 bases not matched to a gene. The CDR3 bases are TGCGCCAGCAGCATGTCGGGGGGTCAAGAGACCCAGTACTTC. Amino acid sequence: CASSMSGGQETQYF.

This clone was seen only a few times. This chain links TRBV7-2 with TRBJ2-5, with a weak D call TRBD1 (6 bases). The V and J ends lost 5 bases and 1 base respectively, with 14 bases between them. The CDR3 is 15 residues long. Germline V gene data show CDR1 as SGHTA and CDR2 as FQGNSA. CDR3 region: CASSPQGLSQETQYF. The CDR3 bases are TGTGCCAGCAGCCCACAGGGCCTCTCCCAAGAGACCCAGTACTTC. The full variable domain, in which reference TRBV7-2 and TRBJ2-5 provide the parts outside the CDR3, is GAGVSQSPSNKVTEKGKDVELRCDPISGHTALYWYRQSLGQGLEFLIYFQGNSAPDKSGLPSDRFSAERTGGSVSTLTIQRTQQEDSAVYLCASSPQGLSQETQYFGPGTRLLVL.

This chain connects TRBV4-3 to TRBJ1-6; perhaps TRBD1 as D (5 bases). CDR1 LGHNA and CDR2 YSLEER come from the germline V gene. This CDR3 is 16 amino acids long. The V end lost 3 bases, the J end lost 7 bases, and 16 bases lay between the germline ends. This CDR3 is CASSHEHDSGNSPLHF. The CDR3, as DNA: TGCGCCAGCAGCCACGAACACGACAGTGGCAATTCACCCCTCCACTTT.

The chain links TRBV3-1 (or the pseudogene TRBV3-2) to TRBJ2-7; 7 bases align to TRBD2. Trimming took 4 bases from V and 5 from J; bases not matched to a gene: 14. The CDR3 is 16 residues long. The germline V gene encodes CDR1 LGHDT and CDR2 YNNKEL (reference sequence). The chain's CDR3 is CASSPMDGTILHEQYF. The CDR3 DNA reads TGTGCCAGCAGCCCCATGGATGGGACTATTCTCCACGAGCAGTACTTC.

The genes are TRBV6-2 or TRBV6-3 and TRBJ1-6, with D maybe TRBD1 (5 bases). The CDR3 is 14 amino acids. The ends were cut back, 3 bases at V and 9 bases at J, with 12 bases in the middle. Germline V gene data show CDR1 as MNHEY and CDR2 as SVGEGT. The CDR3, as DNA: TGTGCCAGCAGTTATGGGCAGGGTACTTCACCCCTCCACTTT. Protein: CASSYGQGTSPLHF.

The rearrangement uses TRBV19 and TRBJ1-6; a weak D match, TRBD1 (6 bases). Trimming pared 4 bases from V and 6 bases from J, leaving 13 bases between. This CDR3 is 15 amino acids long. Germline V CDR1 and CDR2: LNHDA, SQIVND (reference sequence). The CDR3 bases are TGTGCCAGTAGTACAGGGGCCCCTAGTAATTCACCCCTCCACTTT. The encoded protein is CASSTGAPSNSPLHF. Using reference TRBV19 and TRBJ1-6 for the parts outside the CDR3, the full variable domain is DGGITQSPKYLFRKEGQNVTLSCEQNLNHDAMYWYRQDPGQGLRLIYYSQIVNDFQKGDIAEGYSVSREKKESFPLTVTSAQKNPTAFYLCASSTGAPSNSPLHFGNGTRLTVT.

CDR3 loop: CASSMEPGGYEQYF. The CDR3 DNA sequence: TGTGCCAGTAGTATGGAGCCAGGGGGCTACGAGCAGTACTTC. The J gene is TRBJ2-7, the V gene TRBV19, with TRBD1 matching 7 bases. Unmatched junction bases numbered 5, after V lost 3 bases and J lost 3 bases. The CDR3 is 14 residues long. Germline CDR1 and CDR2: LNHDA and SQIVND (reference sequence). Full variable domain (missing parts from reference TRBV19 and TRBJ2-7): DGGITQSPKYLFRKEGQNVTLSCEQNLNHDAMYWYRQDPGQGLRLIYYSQIVNDFQKGDIAEGYSVSREKKESFPLTVTSAQKNPTAFYLCASSMEPGGYEQYFGPGTRLTVT.

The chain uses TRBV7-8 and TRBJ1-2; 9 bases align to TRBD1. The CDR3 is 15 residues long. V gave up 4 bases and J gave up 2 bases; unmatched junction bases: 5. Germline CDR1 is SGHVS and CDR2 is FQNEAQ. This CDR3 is CASSWDRVANYGYTF. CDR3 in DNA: TGTGCCAGCAGCTGGGACAGGGTGGCGAACTATGGCTACACCTTC.

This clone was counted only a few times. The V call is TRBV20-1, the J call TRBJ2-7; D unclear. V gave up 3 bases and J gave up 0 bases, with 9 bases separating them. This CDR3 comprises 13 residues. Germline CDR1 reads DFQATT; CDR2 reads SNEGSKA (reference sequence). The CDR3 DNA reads TGCAGTGCTAGTGACCGGAGCTCCTACGAGCAGTACTTC. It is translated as CSASDRSSYEQYF.

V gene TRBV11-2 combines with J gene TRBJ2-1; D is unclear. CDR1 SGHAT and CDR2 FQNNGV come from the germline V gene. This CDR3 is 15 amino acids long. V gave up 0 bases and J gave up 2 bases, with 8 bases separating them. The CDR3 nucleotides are TGTGCCAGCAGCTTAGAGACACAAACCTACAATGAGCAGTTCTTC. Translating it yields CASSLETQTYNEQFF.

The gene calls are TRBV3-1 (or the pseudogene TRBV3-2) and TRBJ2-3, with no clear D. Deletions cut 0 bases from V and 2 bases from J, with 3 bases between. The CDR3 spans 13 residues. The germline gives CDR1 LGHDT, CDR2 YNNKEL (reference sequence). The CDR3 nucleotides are TGTGCCAGCAGCCAAGAATACACAGATACGCAGTATTTT. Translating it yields CASSQEYTDTQYF.

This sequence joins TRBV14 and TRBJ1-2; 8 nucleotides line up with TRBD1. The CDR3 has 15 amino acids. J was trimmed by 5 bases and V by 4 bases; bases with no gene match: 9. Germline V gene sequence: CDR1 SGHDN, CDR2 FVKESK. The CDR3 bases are TGTGCCAGCAGCCCTCTGGACAGGGAGGGGTATGGCTACACCTTC. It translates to CASSPLDREGYGYTF.

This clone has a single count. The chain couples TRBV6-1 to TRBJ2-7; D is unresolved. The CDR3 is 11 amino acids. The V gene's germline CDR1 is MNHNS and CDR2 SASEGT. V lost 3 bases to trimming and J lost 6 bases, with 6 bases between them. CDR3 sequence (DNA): TGTGCCAGCAGTGAGGCCCGCGAGCAGTACTTC. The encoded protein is CASSEAREQYF.

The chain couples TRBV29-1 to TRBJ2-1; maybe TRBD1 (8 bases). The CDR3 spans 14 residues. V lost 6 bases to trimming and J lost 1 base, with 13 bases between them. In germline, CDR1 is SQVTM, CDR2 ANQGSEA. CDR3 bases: TGCAGCGTCATACAGGGGGGGTCCTACAATGAGCAGTTCTTC. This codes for CSVIQGGSYNEQFF.